The 27 T cell receptor beta chains given below trace back to one sample, sequenced in a study of identical twins (dated by TCRdb to 2016 to 2017). The library was made by 5' RACE. Data came from an Illumina HiSeq 2000. TCRdb trimmed the raw reads at Q25, called clones with MiXCR and kept productive beta chains. Rows matching on CDR3 protein sequence are summarized as one entry with the most common DNA and genes. The sample yields some 230,000 distinct CDR3 sequences; 6% to 7% were counted once. Approximately 15% of the sample is in the top ten clones. These same records also appear under a second study, on T cells expressing NK-cell markers.

The sample consisted of CD8+ T cells sorted from blood. The source is a woman aged 18-35 years in good health.

Ten or more counts support this clonotype. The chain uses TRBV9 and TRBJ1-1, with a tentative D call TRBD1 (5 bases). Trimming shortened V by 3 bases and J by 5 bases, and 14 bases separated the two germline ends. Per the germline V gene, CDR1 is SGDLS and CDR2 is YYNGEE. The CDR3 length is 14 residues. CDR3 amino acids: CASSDKGFETEAFF. For the CDR3, the DNA is TGTGCCAGCAGCGATAAGGGGTTCGAGACTGAAGCTTTCTTT.

This clonotype appeared many times. The chain combines TRBV12-3 or TRBV12-4 with TRBJ1-2; the match to TRBD1 covers 7 bases. The CDR3 totals 17 residues. J lost 3 bases, V lost 6 bases, and 16 bases had no gene match. CDR3 residues: CASSTSVRQGVHYGYTF. CDR3 nucleotides: TGTGCCAGCAGCACCTCGGTTAGACAGGGTGTGCACTATGGCTACACCTTC.

CDR3 loop: CASSRPGAQETQYF. The CDR3 DNA reads as TGTGCCAGCAGCCGTCCCGGCGCCCAAGAGACCCAGTACTTC. V is TRBV7-7 and J is TRBJ2-5; D is ambiguous. V lost 5 bases, J lost 1 base, and 11 bases lay in between. Germline V gives CDR1 SSHAT, CDR2 FNYEAQ (reference sequence). This CDR3 is built from 14 residues.

This clonotype was counted only a few times. V gene TRBV12-3 or TRBV12-4 combines with J gene TRBJ2-7; TRBD2 is a possible D gene (5 bases). The V end was cut by 6 bases, the J end by 5 bases, with 14 bases between. CDR3 size: 13 residues. CDR3 protein: CASSPVGINEQYF. The CDR3 DNA follows: TGTGCCAGCAGCCCTGTCGGGATCAACGAGCAGTACTTC.

As DNA, the CDR3 is TGCAGCGTTGGGATAGCGGGGAGGGAAAATGAGCAGTTCTTC. Protein: CSVGIAGRENEQFF. The chain couples TRBV29-1 to TRBJ2-1, with 8 bases aligning to TRBD2. This CDR3 contains 14 residues. V shed 4 bases, J shed 7 bases, and the junction held 9 bases outside the gene matches. Germline CDR1 reads SQVTM; CDR2 reads ANQGSEA.

This clonotype has ten or more counts. The chain has TRBV12-3 or TRBV12-4 and TRBJ2-7, with 13 bases matching TRBD2. The length of the CDR3 is 14 residues. V lost 4 bases and J lost 11; bases outside the gene matches: 8. The CDR3 DNA reads as TGTGCCAGCAGTTCCGGACTAGCGGGAGTTGCCGAGTACTTC. This sequence encodes CASSSGLAGVAEYF.

This clonotype turned up a few times. The chain recombines TRBV7-9 with TRBJ2-7, with TRBD1 as a possible D gene (6 bases). This CDR3 contains 16 residues. Per the germline V gene, CDR1 is SEHNR and CDR2 is FQNEAQ (reference sequence). V was trimmed by 5 bases and J by 6 bases, leaving 23 bases between them. The DNA of the CDR3 is TGTGCCAGCAGCCACATCTCAAAGGGGGTGTGGAGCGAGCAGTACTTC. As protein: CASSHISKGVWSEQYF.

The genes are TRBV11-2 and TRBJ2-1; 8 nucleotides agree with TRBD2. The junction had 10 bases not matched to a gene; V was cut back by 5 bases and J by 10 bases. Germline values: CDR1 SGHAT, CDR2 FQNNGV. The CDR3 has 14 residues. CDR3 sequence: CASSPSGRAGEQFF. Here the CDR3 DNA reads TGTGCCAGCAGCCCCTCCGGGAGGGCCGGAGAGCAGTTCTTC.

DNA for the CDR3: TGTGCCAGCAGTTTATTAACAGGGGGCCCACCCCTCCACTTT. It is translated as CASSLLTGGPPLHF. The rearrangement uses TRBV27 and TRBJ1-6, with 9 bases fitting TRBD1. The CDR3 is 14 amino acids. Germline CDR1 reads MNHEY; CDR2 reads SMNVEV (reference sequence). Unmatched junction bases numbered 3, after V lost 1 base and J lost 11 bases.

This chain links TRBV29-1 with TRBJ2-5; TRBD2 aligns across 7 bases. V was pared by 0 bases and J by 5 bases, with 9 bases of the junction left unmatched. The CDR3 totals 15 residues. CDR1 is SQVTM and CDR2 is ANQGSEA in the germline V gene. CDR3 DNA sequence: TGCAGCGTTGAAGAACGCGGACTAGAGGGGGAGACCCAGTACTTC. It yields the protein CSVEERGLEGETQYF.

The rearrangement joins TRBV7-8 to TRBJ2-3; TRBD2 aligns across 14 bases. With 5 bases clipped from V and 6 bases from J, the junction kept 7 bases outside the gene matches. The CDR3 runs 16 residues. Germline lookup yields CDR1 SGHVS and CDR2 FQNEAQ. CDR3 coding DNA: TGTGCCAGCAGCCCAGGGACTAGCGGGGGCATCGATACGCAGTATTTT. Its protein is CASSPGTSGGIDTQYF.

V usage is TRBV7-9 and J usage is TRBJ2-3, with no clear D. Trimming removed 5 bases from V and 4 bases from J, with 16 bases in between. This CDR3 is 15 amino acids long. CDR1 and CDR2 from the germline V gene are SEHNR and FQNEAQ (reference sequence). DNA for the CDR3: TGTGCCAGCAGCCTCACCCAGACTGCAGCAGATACGCAGTATTTT. Its protein product is CASSLTQTAADTQYF.

This clonotype was picked up a small number of times. V is TRBV7-6 and J is TRBJ2-1; D possibly uses TRBD1 or TRBD2 (6 bases each). The germline gives CDR1 SGHVS, CDR2 FNYEAQ. The ends were cut back, 0 bases at V and 4 bases at J, with 19 bases in the middle. This CDR3 is 18 amino acids long. CDR3 amino acids: CASSLAPSGVGAYNEQFF. The CDR3 DNA reads as TGTGCCAGCAGCTTAGCTCCTTCGGGGGTGGGGGCATACAATGAGCAGTTCTTC.

This clonotype has only a few counts. V and J are TRBV12-3 or TRBV12-4 and TRBJ1-1; 8 positions match TRBD1. CDR3 size: 15 residues. Losses at the gene ends were 8 bases for V and 4 bases for J; bases not matched to a gene: 12. The CDR3 reads CASHDRGDRTTEAFF. In DNA, the CDR3 is TGTGCCAGCCACGACAGGGGCGACCGAACCACTGAAGCTTTCTTT.

Many counts were recorded for this clonotype. This chain joins TRBV6-6 and TRBJ2-7, with a tentative D call TRBD1 (5 bases). The CDR3 covers 13 residues. V dropped 5 bases and J dropped 2 bases, with 10 bases sitting between them. Germline V lookup: CDR1 MNHNY, CDR2 SVGAGI (reference sequence). The CDR3 region is CASSLDTTYEQYF. The CDR3, as DNA: TGTGCCAGCAGTCTGGACACAACCTACGAGCAGTACTTC.

This clonotype was counted at least ten times. The V call is TRBV29-1, the J call TRBJ1-1; D is uncertain. The CDR3 has 12 amino acids. V was shortened by 0 bases and J by 7 bases, with 9 bases between the two germline ends. Germline CDR1 reads SQVTM; CDR2 reads ANQGSEA. CDR3 nucleotide sequence: TGCAGCGTTGAAGATGAAGGTTATGAAGCTTTCTTT. It codes for CSVEDEGYEAFF. Complete variable domain (other parts from reference TRBV29-1 and TRBJ1-1): SAVISQKPSRDICQRGTSLTIQCQVDSQVTMMFWYRQQPGQSLTLIATANQGSEATYESGFVIDKFPISRPNLTFSTLTVSNMSPEDSSIYLCSVEDEGYEAFFGQGTRLTVV.

This clonotype was seen only a few times. The J gene is TRBJ1-5, the V gene TRBV5-6; possible D gene TRBD1, 6 bases. The CDR3 is 14 amino acids. Germline V lookup: CDR1 SGHDT, CDR2 YYEEEE. V lost 1 base to trimming and J lost 7 bases, with 12 bases between them. The CDR3 region is CASSLSRGGQPQHF. The CDR3 nucleotides are TGTGCCAGCAGCTTGTCCAGGGGTGGGCAGCCCCAGCATTTT.

In this sample, this clonotype turned up many times. This chain links TRBV27 with TRBJ2-1; TRBD2 might be the D (6 bases). Trimming took 3 bases from V and 3 from J, leaving 12 bases between them. This CDR3 comprises 15 residues. The germline CDR1 and CDR2 sequences are MNHEY and SMNVEV (reference sequence). The CDR3 bases are TGTGCCAGCAGTTTCGCGGGAAAGTACTACAATGAGCAGTTCTTC. Its translation is CASSFAGKYYNEQFF.

The table lists this clonotype with a few counts. V usage is TRBV13 and J usage is TRBJ2-5; D may be TRBD1 (6 bases). CDR1 and CDR2 from the germline V gene are PRHDT and FYEKMQ (reference sequence). Trimming took off 5 bases at V and 6 bases at J, with 13 bases between the two ends. The CDR3 is made up of 13 amino acids. In nucleotides, the CDR3 is TGTGCCAGCAGCCGTGTCGGACAGCAGACCCAGTACTTC. This translates into CASSRVGQQTQYF. The full variable domain, rest sourced from reference TRBV13 and TRBJ2-5, is AAGVIQSPRHLIKEKRETATLKCYPIPRHDTVYWYQQGPGQDPQFLISFYEKMQSDKGSIPDRFSAQQFSDYHSELNMSSLELGDSALYFCASSRVGQQTQYFGPGTRLLVL.

V gene TRBV11-2 combines with J gene TRBJ2-7, with TRBD2 identical over 12 bases. CDR3 length equals 21 residues. Germline trimming cut 3 bases from V and 0 bases from J; bases unmatched to any gene: 18. Germline V gives CDR1 SGHAT, CDR2 FQNNGV. CDR3 in amino acids: CASSFFPGTSGYTQSSYEQYF. The CDR3 bases are TGTGCCAGCAGCTTTTTCCCCGGGACTAGCGGGTACACACAGAGCTCCTACGAGCAGTACTTC.

The sample holds a few counts of this clonotype. The chain has TRBV6-1 and TRBJ2-1; D perhaps matches TRBD1 (6 bases). Per germline, CDR1 MNHNS and CDR2 SASEGT. V shed 6 bases and J shed 1 base, with 13 bases lying between them. The CDR3 is 15 amino acids. The CDR3 nucleotides are TGTGCCAGCAGCTGGGGGCTGAATTCCTACAATGAGCAGTTCTTC. This encodes CASSWGLNSYNEQFF.

In its sample, this clonotype was seen many times. The chain couples TRBV12-3 or TRBV12-4 to TRBJ2-5; no definite D call. This CDR3 contains 13 residues. Trimming shortened V by 7 bases and J by 4 bases, and 13 bases separated the two germline ends. The CDR3 region has the DNA TGTGCCAGCACCCCGGGCCCGCCAGAGACCCAGTACTTC. This sequence encodes CASTPGPPETQYF.

This clonotype was seen ten or more times. DNA of the CDR3: TGTGCCAGCAGCGACTTACGCGAGCAGTACTTC. It specifies CASSDLREQYF. V is TRBV11-2 and J is TRBJ2-7; D is ambiguous. This CDR3 is 11 amino acids long. The germline V and J ends were trimmed by 5 bases and 6 bases, with 8 bases remaining between them. CDR1 and CDR2 from the germline V gene are SGHAT and FQNNGV.

This clonotype was observed a few times. The chain joins TRBV2 to TRBJ2-7, with 14 nucleotides matching TRBD2. Trimming at V came to 10 bases and at J to 6 bases, leaving 5 bases not matched to a gene. Germline V gives CDR1 SNHLY, CDR2 FYNNEI. The CDR3 contains 13 residues. The CDR3 sequence: CAKGLAGESEQYF. DNA for the CDR3: TGTGCCAAGGGACTAGCGGGAGAGTCCGAGCAGTACTTC.

This clonotype has more than one count but fewer than ten. V usage is TRBV11-2 and J usage is TRBJ2-3, with TRBD1 matching over 7 bases. The CDR3 contains 14 residues. Germline-derived CDR1 and CDR2 are SGHAT and FQNNGV. V shed 10 bases, J shed 6 bases, and the junction held 13 bases outside the gene matches. In nucleotides, the CDR3 is TGTGCCACCCCCGGAGAGGGGGCGAGCGATACGCAGTATTTT. It yields the protein CATPGEGASDTQYF.

This clonotype appeared a few times. The chain uses TRBV30 and TRBJ2-1; 8 bases align to TRBD2. V dropped 8 bases and J dropped 7; count of bases not matched to a gene: 10. Germline CDR1 is GTSNPN and CDR2 is SVGIG (reference sequence). This CDR3 contains 13 residues. The CDR3 loop is CAAWTGGRNEQFF. In DNA form, the CDR3 reads TGTGCCGCATGGACGGGCGGGAGGAATGAGCAGTTCTTC.

This clonotype was found a few times. The chain couples TRBV6-4 to TRBJ2-1; D may correspond to TRBD1 or TRBD2 (5 bases each). The CDR3 length is 15 residues. Trimming cost V 6 bases and J 2 bases, with 14 bases left between them. Germline loops: CDR1 MRHNA, CDR2 SNTAGT. The chain's CDR3 is CASRSRQGAYNEQFF. The CDR3 region has the DNA TGTGCCAGCAGATCTAGGCAGGGAGCCTACAATGAGCAGTTCTTC.